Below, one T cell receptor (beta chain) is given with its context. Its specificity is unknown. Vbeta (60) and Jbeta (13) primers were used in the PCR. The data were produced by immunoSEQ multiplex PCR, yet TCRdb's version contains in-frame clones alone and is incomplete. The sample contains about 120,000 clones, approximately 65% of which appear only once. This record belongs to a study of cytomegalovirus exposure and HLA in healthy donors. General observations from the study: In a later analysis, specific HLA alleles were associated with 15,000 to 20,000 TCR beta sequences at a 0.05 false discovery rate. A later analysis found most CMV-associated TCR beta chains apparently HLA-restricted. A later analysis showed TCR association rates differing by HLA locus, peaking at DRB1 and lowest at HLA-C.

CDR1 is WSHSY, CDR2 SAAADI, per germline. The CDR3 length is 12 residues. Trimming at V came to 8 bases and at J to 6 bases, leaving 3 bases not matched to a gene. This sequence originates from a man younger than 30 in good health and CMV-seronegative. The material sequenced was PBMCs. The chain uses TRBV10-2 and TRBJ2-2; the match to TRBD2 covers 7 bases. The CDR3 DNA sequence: TGCGCCAGCTGGGGGGGGGCCGGGGAGCTGTTTTTT. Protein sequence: CASWGGAGELFF.